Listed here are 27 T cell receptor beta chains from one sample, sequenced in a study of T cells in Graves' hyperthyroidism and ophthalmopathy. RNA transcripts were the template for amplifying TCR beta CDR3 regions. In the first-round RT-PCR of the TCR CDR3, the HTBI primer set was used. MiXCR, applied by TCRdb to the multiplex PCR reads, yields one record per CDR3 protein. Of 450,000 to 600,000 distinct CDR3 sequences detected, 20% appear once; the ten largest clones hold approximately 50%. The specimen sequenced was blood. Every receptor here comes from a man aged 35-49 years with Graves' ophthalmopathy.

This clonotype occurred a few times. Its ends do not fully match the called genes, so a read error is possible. CDR3 in amino acids: CASSLGGGIDTQYF. The CDR3 nucleotides are TGTGCTAGCAGCTTAGGCGGGGGAATAGATACGCAGTATTTT. V usage is TRBV7-7 and J usage is TRBJ2-3; 7 bases map to TRBD2. The CDR3 is 14 residues long. Looked up from germline, CDR1 is SSHAT and CDR2 is FNYEAQ (reference sequence).

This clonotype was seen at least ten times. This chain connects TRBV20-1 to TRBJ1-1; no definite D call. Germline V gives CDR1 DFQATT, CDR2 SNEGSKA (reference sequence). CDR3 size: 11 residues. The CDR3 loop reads CSHARDTEAFF. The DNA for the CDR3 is TGCAGCCATGCACGGGACACTGAAGCTTTCTTT.

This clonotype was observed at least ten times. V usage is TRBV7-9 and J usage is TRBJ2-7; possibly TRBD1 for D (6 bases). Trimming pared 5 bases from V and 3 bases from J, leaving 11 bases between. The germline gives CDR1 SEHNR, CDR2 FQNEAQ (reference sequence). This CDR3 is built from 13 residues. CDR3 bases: TGTGCCAGCAGCCCACCGGACAGCTACGAGCAGTACTTC. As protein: CASSPPDSYEQYF. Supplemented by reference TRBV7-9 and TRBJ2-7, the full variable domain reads DTGVSQNPRHKITKRGQNVTFRCDPISEHNRLYWYRQTLGQGPEFLTYFQNEAQLEKSRLLSDRFSAERPKGSFSTLEIQRTEQGDSAMYLCASSPPDSYEQYFGPGTRLTVT.

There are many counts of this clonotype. The DNA of the CDR3 is TGCGCCAGCAGCTTAATCCAGAGTAACCCCTACAATGAGCAGTTCTTC. This gives the protein CASSLIQSNPYNEQFF. The chain carries TRBV5-1 and TRBJ2-1, with unresolved D. The CDR3 consists of 16 residues. Trimming stripped 2 bases from V and 2 bases from J, with 14 bases between. The germline V gene encodes CDR1 SGHRS and CDR2 YFSETQ.

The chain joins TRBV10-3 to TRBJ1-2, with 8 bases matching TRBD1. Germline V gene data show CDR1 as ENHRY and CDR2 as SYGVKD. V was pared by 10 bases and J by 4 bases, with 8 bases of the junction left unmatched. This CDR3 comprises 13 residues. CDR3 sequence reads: CATRTGTSYGYTF. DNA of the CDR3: TGTGCCACAAGGACAGGGACTAGCTATGGCTACACCTTC.

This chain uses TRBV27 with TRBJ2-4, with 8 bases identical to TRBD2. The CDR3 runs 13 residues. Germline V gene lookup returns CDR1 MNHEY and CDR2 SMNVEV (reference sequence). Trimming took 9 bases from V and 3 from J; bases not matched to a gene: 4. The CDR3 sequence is CARAGVDKNIQYF. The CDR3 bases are TGTGCCAGAGCGGGGGTAGACAAAAACATTCAGTACTTC.

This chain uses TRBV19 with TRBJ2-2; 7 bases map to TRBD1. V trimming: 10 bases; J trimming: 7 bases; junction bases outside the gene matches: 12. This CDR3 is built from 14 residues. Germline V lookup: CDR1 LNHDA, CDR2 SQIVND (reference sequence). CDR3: CATAGQVVGGELFF. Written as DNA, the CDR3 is TGTGCCACCGCCGGACAGGTCGTTGGCGGGGAGCTGTTTTTT.

CDR3 in DNA: TGTGCCAGCAGCCAAGATCGAGGGGGGGTGCAAGATACGCAGTATTTT. Its protein is CASSQDRGGVQDTQYF. The rearrangement links TRBV14 to TRBJ2-3; tentatively, D is TRBD2 (7 bases). The CDR3 extends over 16 amino acids. Germline V gene lookup returns CDR1 SGHDN and CDR2 FVKESK. V was clipped by 0 bases and J by 5 bases, with 15 bases between them.

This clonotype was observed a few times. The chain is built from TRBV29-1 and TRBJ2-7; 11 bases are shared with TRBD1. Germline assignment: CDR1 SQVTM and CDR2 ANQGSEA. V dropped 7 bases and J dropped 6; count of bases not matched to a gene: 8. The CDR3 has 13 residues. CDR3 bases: TGCAGCGGGGGCACCGGGACAGGGGGCGAGCAGTACTTC. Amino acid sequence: CSGGTGTGGEQYF.

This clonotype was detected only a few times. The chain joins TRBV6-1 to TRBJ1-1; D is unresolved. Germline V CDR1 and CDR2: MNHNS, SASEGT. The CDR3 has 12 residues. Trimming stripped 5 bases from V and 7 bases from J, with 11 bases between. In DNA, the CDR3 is TGTGCCAGCAGTATCTTGTCGATTGAAGCTTTCTTT. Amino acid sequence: CASSILSIEAFF.

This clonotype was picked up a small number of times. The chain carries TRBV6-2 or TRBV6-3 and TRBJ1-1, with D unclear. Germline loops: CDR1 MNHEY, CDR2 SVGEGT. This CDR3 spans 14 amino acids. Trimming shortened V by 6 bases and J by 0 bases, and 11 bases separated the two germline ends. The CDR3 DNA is TGTGCCAGCAGAAAATCAGCTTTGAACACTGAAGCTTTCTTT. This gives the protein CASRKSALNTEAFF.

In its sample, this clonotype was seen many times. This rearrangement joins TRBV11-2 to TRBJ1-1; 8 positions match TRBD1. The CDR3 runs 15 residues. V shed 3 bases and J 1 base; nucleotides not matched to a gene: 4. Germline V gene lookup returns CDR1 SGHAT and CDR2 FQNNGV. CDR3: CASSLGTGGNTEAFF. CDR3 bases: TGTGCCAGCAGCTTGGGGACAGGTGGGAACACTGAAGCTTTCTTT.

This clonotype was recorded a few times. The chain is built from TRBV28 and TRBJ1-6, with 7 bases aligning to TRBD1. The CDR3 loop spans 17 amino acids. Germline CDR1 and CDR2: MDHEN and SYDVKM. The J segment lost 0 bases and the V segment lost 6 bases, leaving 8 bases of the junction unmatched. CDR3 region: CASSPPGQSSYNSPLHF. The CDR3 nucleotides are TGTGCCAGCAGCCCCCCGGGACAGAGCTCCTATAATTCACCCCTCCACTTT.

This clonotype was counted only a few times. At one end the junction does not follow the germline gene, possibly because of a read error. CDR3 sequence (DNA): TGCAGTGCAAGAGCGGGAAAGGAAAAACTGTTTTTT. This translates into CSARAGKEKLFF. The chain recombines TRBV20-1 with TRBJ1-4; the D is unclear. This CDR3 has 12 amino acids. Germline lookup yields CDR1 DFQATT and CDR2 SNEGSKA (reference sequence).

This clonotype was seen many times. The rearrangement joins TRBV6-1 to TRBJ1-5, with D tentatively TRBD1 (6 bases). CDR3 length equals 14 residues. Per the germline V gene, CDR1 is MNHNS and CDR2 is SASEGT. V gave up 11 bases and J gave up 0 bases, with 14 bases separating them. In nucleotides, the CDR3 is TGTGCCGGCAACCAGGGGCATAGCAATCAGCCCCAGCATTTT. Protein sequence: CAGNQGHSNQPQHF.

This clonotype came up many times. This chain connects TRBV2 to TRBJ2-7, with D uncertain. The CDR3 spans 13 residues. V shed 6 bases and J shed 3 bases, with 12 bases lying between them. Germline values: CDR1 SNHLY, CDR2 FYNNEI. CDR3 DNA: TGTGCCAGCAGCCCCAACAGAAACTACGAGCAGTACTTC. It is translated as CASSPNRNYEQYF.

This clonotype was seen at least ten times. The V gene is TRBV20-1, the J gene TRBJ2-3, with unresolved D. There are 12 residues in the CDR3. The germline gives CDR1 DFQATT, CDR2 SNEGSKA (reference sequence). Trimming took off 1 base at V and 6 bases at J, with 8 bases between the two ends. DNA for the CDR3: TGCAGTGCTAGAGTGGTTGTGGATACGCAGTATTTT. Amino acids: CSARVVVDTQYF.

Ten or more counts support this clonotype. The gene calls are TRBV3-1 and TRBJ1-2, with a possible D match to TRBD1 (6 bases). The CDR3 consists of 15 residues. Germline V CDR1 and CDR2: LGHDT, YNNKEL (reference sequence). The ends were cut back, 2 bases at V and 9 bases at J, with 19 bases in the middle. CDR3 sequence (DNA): TGTGCCAGCAGCCAATATCGCCAGGGGAAAGGTCGCTACACCTTC. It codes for CASSQYRQGKGRYTF. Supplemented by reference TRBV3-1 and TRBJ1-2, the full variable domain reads DTAVSQTPKYLVTQMGNDKSIKCEQNLGHDTMYWYKQDSKKFLKIMFSYNNKELIINETVPNRFSPKSPDKAHLNLHINSLELGDSAVYFCASSQYRQGKGRYTFGSGTRLTVV.

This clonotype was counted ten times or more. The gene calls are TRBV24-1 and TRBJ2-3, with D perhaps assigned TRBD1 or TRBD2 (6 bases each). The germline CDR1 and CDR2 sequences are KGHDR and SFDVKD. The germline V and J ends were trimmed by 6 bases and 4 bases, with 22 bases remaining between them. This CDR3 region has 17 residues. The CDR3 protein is CATSSRGARAPADTQYF. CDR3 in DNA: TGTGCCACCAGTTCTAGGGGGGCTAGGGCGCCCGCAGATACGCAGTATTTT.

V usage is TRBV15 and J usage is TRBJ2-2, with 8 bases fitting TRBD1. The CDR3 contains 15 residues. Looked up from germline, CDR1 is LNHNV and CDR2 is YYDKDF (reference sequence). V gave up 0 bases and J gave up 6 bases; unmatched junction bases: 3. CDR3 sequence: CATSRDRGPSGELFF. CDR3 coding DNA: TGTGCCACCAGCAGAGACAGGGGGCCCTCCGGGGAGCTGTTTTTT.

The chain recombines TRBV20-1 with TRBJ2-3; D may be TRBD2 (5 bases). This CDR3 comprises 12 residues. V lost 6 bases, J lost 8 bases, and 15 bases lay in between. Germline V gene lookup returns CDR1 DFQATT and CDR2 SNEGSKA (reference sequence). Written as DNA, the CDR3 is TGCAGTGCCCCCGGCCCCAGCGGTACGCAGTATTTT. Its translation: CSAPGPSGTQYF.

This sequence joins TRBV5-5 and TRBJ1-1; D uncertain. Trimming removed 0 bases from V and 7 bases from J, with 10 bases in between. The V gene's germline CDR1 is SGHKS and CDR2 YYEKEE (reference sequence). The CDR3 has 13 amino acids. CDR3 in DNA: TGTGCCAGCAGCTTGGTTAACAGCGTTGAAGCTTTCTTT. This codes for CASSLVNSVEAFF.

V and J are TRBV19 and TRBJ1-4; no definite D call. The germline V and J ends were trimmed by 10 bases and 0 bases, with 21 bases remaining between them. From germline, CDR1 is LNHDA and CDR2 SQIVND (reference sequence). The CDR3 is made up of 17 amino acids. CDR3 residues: CATYPTTAGATNEKLFF. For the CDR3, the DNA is TGTGCCACCTACCCCACGACGGCTGGGGCAACTAATGAAAAACTGTTTTTT.

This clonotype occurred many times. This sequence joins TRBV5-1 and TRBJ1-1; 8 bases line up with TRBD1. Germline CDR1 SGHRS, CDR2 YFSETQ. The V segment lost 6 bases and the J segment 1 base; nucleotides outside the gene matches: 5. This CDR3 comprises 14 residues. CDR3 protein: CASTGGAGNTEAFF. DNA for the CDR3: TGCGCCAGCACAGGGGGCGCAGGGAACACTGAAGCTTTCTTT.

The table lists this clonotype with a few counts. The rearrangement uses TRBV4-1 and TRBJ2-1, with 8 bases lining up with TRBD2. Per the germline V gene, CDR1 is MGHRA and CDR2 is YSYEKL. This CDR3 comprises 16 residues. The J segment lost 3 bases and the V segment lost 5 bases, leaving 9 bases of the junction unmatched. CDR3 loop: CASSSQPTSGYNEQFF. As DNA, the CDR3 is TGCGCCAGCAGCTCCCAGCCAACTAGCGGCTACAATGAGCAGTTCTTC.

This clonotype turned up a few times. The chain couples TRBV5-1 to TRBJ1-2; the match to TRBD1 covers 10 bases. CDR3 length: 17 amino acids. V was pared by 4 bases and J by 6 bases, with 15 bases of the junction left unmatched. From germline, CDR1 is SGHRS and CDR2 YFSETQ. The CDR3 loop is CASSPSPSGTGVHGYTF. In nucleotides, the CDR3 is TGCGCCAGCAGCCCTTCCCCCTCCGGGACAGGGGTGCATGGCTACACCTTC.

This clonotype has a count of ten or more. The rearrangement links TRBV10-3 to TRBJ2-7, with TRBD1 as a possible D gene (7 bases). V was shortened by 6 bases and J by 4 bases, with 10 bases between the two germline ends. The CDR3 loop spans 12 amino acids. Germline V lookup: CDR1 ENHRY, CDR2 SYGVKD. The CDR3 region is CAIRAGGYEQYF. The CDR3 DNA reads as TGTGCCATCAGGGCAGGGGGGTACGAGCAGTACTTC.